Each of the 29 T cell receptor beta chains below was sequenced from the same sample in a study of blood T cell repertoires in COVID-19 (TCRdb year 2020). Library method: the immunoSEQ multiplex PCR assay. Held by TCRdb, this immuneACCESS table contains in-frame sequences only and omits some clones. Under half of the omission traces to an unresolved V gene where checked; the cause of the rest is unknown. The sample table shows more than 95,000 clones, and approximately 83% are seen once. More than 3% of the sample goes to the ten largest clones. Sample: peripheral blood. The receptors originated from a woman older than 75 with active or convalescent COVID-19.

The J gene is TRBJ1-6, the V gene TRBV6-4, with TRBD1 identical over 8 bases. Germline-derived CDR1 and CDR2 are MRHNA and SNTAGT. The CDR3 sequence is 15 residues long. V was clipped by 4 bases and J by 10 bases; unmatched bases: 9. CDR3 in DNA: TGTGCCAGCAGTGTCACCGGGACAGGCTACTCACCCCTCCACTTT. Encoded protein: CASSVTGTGYSPLHF.

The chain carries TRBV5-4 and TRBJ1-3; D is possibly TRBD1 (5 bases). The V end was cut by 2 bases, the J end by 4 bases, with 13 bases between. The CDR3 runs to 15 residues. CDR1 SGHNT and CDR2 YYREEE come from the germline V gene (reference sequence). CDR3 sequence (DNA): TGTGCCAGCAGCTTATCCGGGACTGTAGGAAACACCATATATTTT. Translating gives CASSLSGTVGNTIYF.

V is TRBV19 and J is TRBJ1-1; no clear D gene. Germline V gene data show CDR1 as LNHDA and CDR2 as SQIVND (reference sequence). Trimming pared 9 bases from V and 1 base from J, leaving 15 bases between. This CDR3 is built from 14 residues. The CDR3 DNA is TGTGCCAGCATCAATAGAGGAGGGAACACTGAAGCTTTCTTT. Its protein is CASINRGGNTEAFF. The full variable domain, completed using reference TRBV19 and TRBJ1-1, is DGGITQSPKYLFRKEGQNVTLSCEQNLNHDAMYWYRQDPGQGLRLIYYSQIVNDFQKGDIAEGYSVSREKKESFPLTVTSAQKNPTAFYLCASINRGGNTEAFFGQGTRLTVV.

The CDR3 protein is CASGSLEGLGVYEQYF. The CDR3 DNA sequence: TGTGCCAGCGGCAGCCTCGAAGGACTGGGTGTCTACGAGCAGTACTTC. The chain employs TRBV21-1 and TRBJ2-7; the D call of TRBD2 is as the table states it, not checked on the DNA. TRBV21-1 is annotated as a pseudogene. The CDR3 has 16 residues.

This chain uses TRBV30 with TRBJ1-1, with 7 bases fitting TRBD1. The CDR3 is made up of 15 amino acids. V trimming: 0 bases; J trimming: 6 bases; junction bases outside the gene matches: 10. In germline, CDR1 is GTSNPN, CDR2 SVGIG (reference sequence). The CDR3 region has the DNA TGTGCCTGGAGTGTTCTCTCGACAGGGCCCGCTGAAGCTTTCTTT. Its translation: CAWSVLSTGPAEAFF. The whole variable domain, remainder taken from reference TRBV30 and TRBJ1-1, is SQTIHQWPATLVQPVGSPLSLECTVEGTSNPNLYWYRQAAGRGLQLLFYSVGIGQISSEVPQNLSASRPQDRQFILSSKKLLLSDSGFYLCAWSVLSTGPAEAFFGQGTRLTVV.

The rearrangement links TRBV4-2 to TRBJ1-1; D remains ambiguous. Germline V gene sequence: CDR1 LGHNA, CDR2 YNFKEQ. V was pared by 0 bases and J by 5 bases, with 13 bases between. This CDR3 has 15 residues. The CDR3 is CASSQDLRGGTEAFF. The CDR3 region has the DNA TGTGCCAGCAGCCAAGATCTGCGGGGAGGAACTGAAGCTTTCTTT.

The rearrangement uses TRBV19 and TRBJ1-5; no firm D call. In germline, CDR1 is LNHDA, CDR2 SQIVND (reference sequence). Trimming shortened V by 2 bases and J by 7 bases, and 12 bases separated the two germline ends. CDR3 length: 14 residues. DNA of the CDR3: TGTGCCAGTAGTATATCAATAGTCGCCCAGCCCCAGCATTTT. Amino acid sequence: CASSISIVAQPQHF.

CDR3 protein: CASSPAGGPSIQYF. The CDR3 DNA is TGTGCCAGCAGCCCAGCGGGGGGGCCGAGCATTCAGTACTTC. The J gene is TRBJ2-4, the V gene TRBV2; 10 positions match TRBD2. V trimming: 6 bases; J trimming: 9 bases; junction bases outside the gene matches: 8. CDR1 SNHLY and CDR2 FYNNEI come from the germline V gene. The CDR3 loop spans 14 amino acids.

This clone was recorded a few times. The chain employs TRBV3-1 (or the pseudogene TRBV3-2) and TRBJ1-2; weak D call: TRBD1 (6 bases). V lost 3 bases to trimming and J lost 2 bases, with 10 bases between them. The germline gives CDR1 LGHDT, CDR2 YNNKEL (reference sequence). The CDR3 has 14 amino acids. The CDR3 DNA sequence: TGTGCCAGCAGCCAGAGACAGGAAAACTATGGCTACACCTTC. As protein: CASSQRQENYGYTF.

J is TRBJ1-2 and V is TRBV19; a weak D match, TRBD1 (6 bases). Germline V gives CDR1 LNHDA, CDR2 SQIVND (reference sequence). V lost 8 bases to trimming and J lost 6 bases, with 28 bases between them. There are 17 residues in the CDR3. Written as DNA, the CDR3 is TGTGCCAGTCGCACCCGGGACACTTGGCTCGAGTGGGATGGCTACACCTTC. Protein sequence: CASRTRDTWLEWDGYTF.

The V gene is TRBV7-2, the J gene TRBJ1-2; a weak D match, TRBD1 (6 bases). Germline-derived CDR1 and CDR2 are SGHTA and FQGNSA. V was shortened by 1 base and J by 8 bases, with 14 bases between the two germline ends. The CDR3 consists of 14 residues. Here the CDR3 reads CASSLDQAQGGYTF. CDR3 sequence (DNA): TGTGCCAGCAGCTTAGACCAGGCCCAGGGGGGCTACACCTTC.

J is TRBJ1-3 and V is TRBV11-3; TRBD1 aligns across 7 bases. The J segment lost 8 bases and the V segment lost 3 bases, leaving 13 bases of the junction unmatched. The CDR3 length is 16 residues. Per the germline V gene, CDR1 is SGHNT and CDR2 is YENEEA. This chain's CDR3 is CASSFARQGEKDTIYF. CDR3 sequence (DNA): TGTGCCAGCAGCTTCGCGCGACAGGGTGAAAAAGACACCATATATTTT.

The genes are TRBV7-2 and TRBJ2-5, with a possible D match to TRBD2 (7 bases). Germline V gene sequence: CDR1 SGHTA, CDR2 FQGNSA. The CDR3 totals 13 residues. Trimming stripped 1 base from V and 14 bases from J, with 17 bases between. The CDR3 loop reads CASSLVSGAGDYF. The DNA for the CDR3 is TGTGCCAGCAGCTTAGTGAGCGGGGCAGGGGATTACTTC.

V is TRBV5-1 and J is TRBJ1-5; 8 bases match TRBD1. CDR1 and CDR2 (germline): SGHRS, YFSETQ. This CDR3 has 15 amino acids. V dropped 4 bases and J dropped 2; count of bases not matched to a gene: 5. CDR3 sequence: CASSRETGGNQPQHF. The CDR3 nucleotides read TGCGCCAGCAGCAGGGAGACAGGGGGCAATCAGCCCCAGCATTTT.

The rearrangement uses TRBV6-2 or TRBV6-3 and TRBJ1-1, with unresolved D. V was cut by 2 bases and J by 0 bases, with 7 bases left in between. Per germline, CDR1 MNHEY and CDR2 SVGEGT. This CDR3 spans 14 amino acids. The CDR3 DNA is TGTGCCAGCAGTTACAGCCACTTGAACACTGAAGCTTTCTTT. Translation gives CASSYSHLNTEAFF.

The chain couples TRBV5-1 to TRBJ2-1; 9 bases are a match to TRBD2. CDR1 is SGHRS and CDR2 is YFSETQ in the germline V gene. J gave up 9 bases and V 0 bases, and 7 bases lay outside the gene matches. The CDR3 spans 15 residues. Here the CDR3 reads CASSLASGALLEQFF. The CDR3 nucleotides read TGCGCCAGCAGCTTGGCTAGCGGGGCCCTTCTTGAGCAGTTCTTC.

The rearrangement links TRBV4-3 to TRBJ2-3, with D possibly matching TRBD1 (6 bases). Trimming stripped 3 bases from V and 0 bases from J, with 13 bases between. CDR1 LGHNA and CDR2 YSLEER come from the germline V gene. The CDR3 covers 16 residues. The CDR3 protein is CASSHNREPSTDTQYF. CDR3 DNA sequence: TGCGCCAGCAGCCACAACAGGGAACCAAGCACAGATACGCAGTATTTT.

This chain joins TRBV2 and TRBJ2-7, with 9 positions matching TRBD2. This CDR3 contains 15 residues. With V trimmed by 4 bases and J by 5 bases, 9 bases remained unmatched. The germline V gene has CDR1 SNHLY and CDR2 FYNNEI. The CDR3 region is CASSALAGFFHEQYF. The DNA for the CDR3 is TGTGCCAGCAGTGCCCTAGCGGGGTTCTTCCACGAGCAGTACTTC.

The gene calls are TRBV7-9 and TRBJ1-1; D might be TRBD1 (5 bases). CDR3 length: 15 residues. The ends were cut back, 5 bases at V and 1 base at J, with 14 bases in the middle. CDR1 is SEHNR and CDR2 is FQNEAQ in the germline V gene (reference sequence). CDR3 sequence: CASSPLRGSNTEAFF. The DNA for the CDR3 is TGTGCCAGCAGCCCCCTAAGGGGCTCGAACACTGAAGCTTTCTTT.

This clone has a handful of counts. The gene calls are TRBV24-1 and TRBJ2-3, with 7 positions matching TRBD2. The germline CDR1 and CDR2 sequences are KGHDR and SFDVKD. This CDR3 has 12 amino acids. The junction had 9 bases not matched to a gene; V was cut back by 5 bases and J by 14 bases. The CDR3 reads CATSGSAGFLYF. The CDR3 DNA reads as TGTGCCACCAGTGGCTCAGCGGGATTTCTGTATTTT.

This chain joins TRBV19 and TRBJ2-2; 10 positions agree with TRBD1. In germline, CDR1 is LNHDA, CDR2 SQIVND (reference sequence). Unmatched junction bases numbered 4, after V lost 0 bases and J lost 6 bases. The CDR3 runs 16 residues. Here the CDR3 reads CASSIDRGTGAGELFF. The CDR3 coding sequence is TGTGCCAGTAGTATAGATCGGGGGACAGGGGCCGGGGAGCTGTTTTTT.

The CDR3 sequence is CASSSTGIKQYF. In DNA, the CDR3 is TGTGCCAGCAGTTCGACAGGGATAAAGCAGTACTTC. The chain uses TRBV6-5 and TRBJ2-7, with 7 bases matching TRBD1. The CDR3 sequence is 12 residues long. Trimming at V came to 4 bases and at J to 8 bases, leaving 5 bases not matched to a gene. Germline loops: CDR1 MNHEY, CDR2 SVGAGI.

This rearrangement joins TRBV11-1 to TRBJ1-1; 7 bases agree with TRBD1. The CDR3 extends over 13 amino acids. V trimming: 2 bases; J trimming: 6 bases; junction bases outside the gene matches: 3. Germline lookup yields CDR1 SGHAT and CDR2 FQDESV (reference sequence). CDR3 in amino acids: CASSLIQGPEAFF. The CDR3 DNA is TGTGCCAGCAGCTTAATACAGGGGCCTGAAGCTTTCTTT.

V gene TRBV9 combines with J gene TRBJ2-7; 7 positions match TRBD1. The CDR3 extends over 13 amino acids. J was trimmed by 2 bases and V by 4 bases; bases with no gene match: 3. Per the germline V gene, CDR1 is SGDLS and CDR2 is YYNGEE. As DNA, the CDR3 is TGTGCCAGCAGCACCGGGACAGCCTACGAGCAGTACTTC. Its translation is CASSTGTAYEQYF.

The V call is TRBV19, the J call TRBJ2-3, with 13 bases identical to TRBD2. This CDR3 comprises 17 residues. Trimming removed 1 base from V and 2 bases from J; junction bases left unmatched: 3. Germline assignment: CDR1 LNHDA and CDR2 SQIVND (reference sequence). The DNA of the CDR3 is TGTGCCAGTAGTATAGCGACTAGCGGGGGGCTCACAGATACGCAGTATTTT. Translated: CASSIATSGGLTDTQYF.

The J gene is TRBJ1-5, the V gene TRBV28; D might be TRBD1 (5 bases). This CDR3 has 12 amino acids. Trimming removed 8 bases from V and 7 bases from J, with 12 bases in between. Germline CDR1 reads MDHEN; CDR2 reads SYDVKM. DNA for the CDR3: TGTGCCAGCCATAGCCGGGGGCAGCCCCAGCATTTT. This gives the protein CASHSRGQPQHF.

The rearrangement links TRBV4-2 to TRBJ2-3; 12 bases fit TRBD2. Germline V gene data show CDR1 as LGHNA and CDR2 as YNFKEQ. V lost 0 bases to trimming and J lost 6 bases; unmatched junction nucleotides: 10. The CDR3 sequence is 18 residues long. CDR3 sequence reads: CASSQDPPPSGGVDTQYF. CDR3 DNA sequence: TGTGCCAGCAGCCAAGATCCCCCTCCTAGCGGGGGGGTGGATACGCAGTATTTT.

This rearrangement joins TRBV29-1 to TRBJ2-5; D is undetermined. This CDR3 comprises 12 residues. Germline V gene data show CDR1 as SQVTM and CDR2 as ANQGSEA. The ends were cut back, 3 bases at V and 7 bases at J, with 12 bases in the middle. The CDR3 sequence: CSVDQVKGTQYF. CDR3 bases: TGCAGCGTTGATCAGGTCAAAGGGACCCAGTACTTC.

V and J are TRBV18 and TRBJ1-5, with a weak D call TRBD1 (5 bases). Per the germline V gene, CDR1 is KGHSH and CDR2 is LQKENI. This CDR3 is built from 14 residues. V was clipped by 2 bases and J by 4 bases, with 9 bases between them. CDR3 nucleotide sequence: TGTGCCAGCTCACCAGGGGGGACTAATCAGCCCCAGCATTTT. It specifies CASSPGGTNQPQHF.